A single sample gave rise to the 2 T cell receptor beta chains below, sequenced in a study of identical twins. TCRdb reprocessed the 5' RACE reads via MiXCR and lists one record per CDR3 protein. The sample lists 550,000 to 700,000 distinct CDR3 sequences, around 20% occurring once. This sample was shared with a second study, whose subject was T cells expressing NK-cell markers.

The sequenced material came from PBMCs. Receptors were obtained from a woman between 18 and 29 years old in good health.

The chain uses TRBV20-1 and TRBJ1-6; maybe TRBD1 (5 bases). CDR3 length: 13 amino acids. Germline CDR1 DFQATT, CDR2 SNEGSKA (reference sequence). The V gene lost 3 bases and the J gene lost 7 bases, with 10 bases spanning the gap. DNA of the CDR3: TGCAGTGCTAGCGCACAGGCGAATTCACCCCTCCACTTT. Encoded protein: CSASAQANSPLHF.

V is TRBV6-1 and J is TRBJ2-1, with D maybe TRBD2 (6 bases). Germline V gene sequence: CDR1 MNHNS, CDR2 SASEGT. The CDR3 is made up of 15 amino acids. V lost 5 bases to trimming and J lost 2 bases, with 13 bases between them. CDR3 residues: CASSPGIAAYNEQFF. The CDR3 nucleotides read TGTGCCAGCAGTCCCGGTATAGCGGCCTACAATGAGCAGTTCTTC.